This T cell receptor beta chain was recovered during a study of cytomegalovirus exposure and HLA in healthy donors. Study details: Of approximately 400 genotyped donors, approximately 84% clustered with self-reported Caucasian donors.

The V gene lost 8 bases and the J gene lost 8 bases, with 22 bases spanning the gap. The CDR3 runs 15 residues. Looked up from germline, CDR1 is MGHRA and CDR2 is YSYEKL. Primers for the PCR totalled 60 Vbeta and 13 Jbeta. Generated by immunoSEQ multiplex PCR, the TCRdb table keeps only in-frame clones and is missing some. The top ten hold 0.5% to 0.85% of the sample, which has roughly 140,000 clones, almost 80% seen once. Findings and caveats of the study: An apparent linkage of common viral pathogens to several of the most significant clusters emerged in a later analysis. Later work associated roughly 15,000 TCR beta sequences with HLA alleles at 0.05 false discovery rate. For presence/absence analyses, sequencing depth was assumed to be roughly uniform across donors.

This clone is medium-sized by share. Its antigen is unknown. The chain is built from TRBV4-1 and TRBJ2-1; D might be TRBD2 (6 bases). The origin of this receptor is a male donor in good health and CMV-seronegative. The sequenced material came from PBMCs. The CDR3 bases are TGCGCCAGCTCCAAAGGTACGGGGGAATCCGATGAGCAGTTCTTC. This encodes CASSKGTGESDEQFF.